This T cell receptor beta chain was recovered during a study of identical twins. TCRdb redid the calling of the 5' RACE reads with MiXCR, one entry per CDR3 protein. The sample records approximately 680,000 distinct CDR3 sequences, less than 9% being singletons. There are 14 residues in the CDR3. Germline CDR1 reads DFQATT; CDR2 reads SNEGSKA (reference sequence). Trimming pared 0 bases from V and 6 bases from J, leaving 14 bases between. This clonotype was picked up many times. The same sample was also studied in work on yellow fever vaccine responses in identical twins.

The clonotype comes from a woman aged 18-29 years in good health. Sequencing was performed on PBMCs. The chain joins TRBV20-1 to TRBJ1-2; D might be TRBD1 (5 bases). This CDR3 reads CSARDPRGVNGYTF. Here the CDR3 DNA reads TGCAGTGCTAGAGATCCGAGAGGGGTTAATGGCTACACCTTC.